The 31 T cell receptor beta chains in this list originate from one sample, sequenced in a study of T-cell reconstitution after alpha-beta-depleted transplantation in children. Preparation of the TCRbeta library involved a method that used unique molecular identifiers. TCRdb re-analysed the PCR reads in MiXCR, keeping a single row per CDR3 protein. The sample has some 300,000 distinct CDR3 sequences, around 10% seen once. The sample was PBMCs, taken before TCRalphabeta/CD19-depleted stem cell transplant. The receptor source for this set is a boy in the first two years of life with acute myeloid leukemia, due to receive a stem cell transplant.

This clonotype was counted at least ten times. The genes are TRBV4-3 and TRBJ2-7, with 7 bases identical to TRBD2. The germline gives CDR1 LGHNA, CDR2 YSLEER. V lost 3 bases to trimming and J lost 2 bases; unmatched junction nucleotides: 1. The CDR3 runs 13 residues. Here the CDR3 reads CASSHRGAYEQYF. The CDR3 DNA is TGCGCCAGCAGCCACCGGGGGGCCTACGAGCAGTACTTC.

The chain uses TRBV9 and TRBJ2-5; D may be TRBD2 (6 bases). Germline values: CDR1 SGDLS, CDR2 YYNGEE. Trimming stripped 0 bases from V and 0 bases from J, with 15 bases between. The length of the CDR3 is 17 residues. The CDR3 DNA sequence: TGTGCCAGCAGCGTAGGACTATCGGGGAGGAACCAAGAGACCCAGTACTTC. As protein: CASSVGLSGRNQETQYF.

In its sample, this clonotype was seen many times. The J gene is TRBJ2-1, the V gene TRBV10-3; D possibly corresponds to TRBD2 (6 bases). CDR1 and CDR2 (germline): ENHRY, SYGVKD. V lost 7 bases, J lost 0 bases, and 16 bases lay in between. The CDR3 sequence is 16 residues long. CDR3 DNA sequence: TGTGCCATCATCATTGCGGGACCGTCCTCCTACAATGAGCAGTTCTTC. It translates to CAIIIAGPSSYNEQFF.

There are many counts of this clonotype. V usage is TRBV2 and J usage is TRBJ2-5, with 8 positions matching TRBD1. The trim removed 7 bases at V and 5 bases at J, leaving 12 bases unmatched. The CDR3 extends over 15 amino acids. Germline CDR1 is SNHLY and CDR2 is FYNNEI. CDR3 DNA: TGTGCCAGCACCTTGCCAGGGGGCAATGGGGAGACCCAGTACTTC. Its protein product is CASTLPGGNGETQYF.

The CDR3 region is CASSQPESYNEQFF. In DNA, the CDR3 is TGTGCCAGCAGCCAACCAGAAAGCTACAATGAGCAGTTCTTC. This chain uses TRBV4-2 with TRBJ2-1; D is ambiguous. V was shortened by 2 bases and J by 3 bases, with 8 bases between the two germline ends. In germline, CDR1 is LGHNA, CDR2 YNFKEQ. CDR3 size: 14 residues.

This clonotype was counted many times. The CDR3 loop reads CASRTGNNQPQHF. As DNA, the CDR3 is TGTGCCAGTCGGACAGGAAACAATCAGCCCCAGCATTTT. The chain joins TRBV6-6 to TRBJ1-5; TRBD1 agrees at 7 bases. The trim removed 9 bases at V and 3 bases at J, leaving 5 bases unmatched. Germline-derived CDR1 and CDR2 are MNHNY and SVGAGI (reference sequence). The CDR3 covers 13 residues.

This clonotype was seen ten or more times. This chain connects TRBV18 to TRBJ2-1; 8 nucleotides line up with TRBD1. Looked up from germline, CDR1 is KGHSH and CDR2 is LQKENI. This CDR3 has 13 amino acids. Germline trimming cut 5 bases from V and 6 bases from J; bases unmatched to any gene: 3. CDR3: CASSTDRGNEQFF. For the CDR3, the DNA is TGTGCCAGCTCAACAGACAGGGGCAATGAGCAGTTCTTC.

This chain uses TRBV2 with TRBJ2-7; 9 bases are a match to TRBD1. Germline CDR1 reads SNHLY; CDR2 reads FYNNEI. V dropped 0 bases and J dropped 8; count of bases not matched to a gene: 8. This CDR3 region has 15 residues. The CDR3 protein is CASSEARDRDSKQYF. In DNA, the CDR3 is TGTGCCAGCAGTGAAGCGCGGGACAGGGATTCGAAGCAGTACTTC. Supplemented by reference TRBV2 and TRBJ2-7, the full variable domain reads EPEVTQTPSHQVTQMGQEVILRCVPISNHLYFYWYRQILGQKVEFLVSFYNNEISEKSEIFDDQFSVERPDGSNFTLKIRSTKLEDSAMYFCASSEARDRDSKQYFGPGTRLTVT.

The CDR3: CASSLALGAGNTIYF. The CDR3, as DNA: TGCGCCAGCAGCTTGGCCCTCGGCGCTGGAAACACCATATATTTT. V and J are TRBV5-1 and TRBJ1-3, with D uncertain. The CDR3 contains 15 residues. Trimming cost V 0 bases and J 2 bases, with 9 bases left between them. The germline V gene encodes CDR1 SGHRS and CDR2 YFSETQ.

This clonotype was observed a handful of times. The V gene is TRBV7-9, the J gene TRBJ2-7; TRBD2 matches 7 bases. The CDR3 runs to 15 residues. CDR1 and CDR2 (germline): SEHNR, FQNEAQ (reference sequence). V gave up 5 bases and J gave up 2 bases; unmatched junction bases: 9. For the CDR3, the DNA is TGTGCCAGCAGCCGACTTAGCGGGTACCCCTACGAGCAGTACTTC. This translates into CASSRLSGYPYEQYF.

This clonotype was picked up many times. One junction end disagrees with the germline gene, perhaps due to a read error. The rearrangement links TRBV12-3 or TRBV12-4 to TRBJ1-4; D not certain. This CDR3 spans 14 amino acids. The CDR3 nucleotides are TGTGCCAGCACTTTAAGCAGGTTTAATGAAAAACTGTTTTTT. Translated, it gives CASTLSRFNEKLFF.

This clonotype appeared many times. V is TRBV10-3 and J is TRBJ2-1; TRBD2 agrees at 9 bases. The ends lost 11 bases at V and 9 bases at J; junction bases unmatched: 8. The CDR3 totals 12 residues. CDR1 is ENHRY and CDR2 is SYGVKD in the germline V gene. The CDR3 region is CAASGNKVEQFF. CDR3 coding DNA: TGTGCCGCTAGCGGGAATAAGGTTGAGCAGTTCTTC.

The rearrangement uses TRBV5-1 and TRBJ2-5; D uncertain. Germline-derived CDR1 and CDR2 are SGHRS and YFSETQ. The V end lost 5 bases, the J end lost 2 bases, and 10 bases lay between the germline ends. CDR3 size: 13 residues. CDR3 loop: CASRFLGQETQYF. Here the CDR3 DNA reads TGCGCCAGCAGATTTTTGGGACAAGAGACCCAGTACTTC.

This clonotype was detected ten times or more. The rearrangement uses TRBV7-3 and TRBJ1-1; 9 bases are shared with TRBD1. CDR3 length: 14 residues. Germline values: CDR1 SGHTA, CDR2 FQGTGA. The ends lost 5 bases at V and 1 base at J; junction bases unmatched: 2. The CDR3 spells CASSPTGGNTEAFF. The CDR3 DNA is TGTGCCAGCAGCCCGACAGGGGGGAACACTGAAGCTTTCTTT. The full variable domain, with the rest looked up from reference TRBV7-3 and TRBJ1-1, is GAGVSQTPSNKVTEKGKYVELRCDPISGHTALYWYRQSLGQGPEFLIYFQGTGAADDSGLPNDRFFAVRPEGSVSTLKIQRTERGDSAVYLCASSPTGGNTEAFFGQGTRLTVV.

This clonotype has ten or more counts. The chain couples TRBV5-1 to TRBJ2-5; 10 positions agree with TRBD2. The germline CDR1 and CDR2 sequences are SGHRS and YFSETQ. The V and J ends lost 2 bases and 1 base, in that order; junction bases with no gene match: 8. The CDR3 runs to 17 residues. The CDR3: CASSLLWTSGRQETQYF. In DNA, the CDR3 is TGCGCCAGCAGCTTACTTTGGACTAGCGGACGCCAAGAGACCCAGTACTTC.

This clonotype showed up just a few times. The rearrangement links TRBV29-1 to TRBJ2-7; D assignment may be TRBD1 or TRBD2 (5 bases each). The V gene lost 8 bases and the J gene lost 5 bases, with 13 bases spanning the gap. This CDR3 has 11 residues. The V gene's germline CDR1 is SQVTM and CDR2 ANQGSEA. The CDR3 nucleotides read TGCAGCCCCGGGACGAACCACGAGCAGTACTTC. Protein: CSPGTNHEQYF.

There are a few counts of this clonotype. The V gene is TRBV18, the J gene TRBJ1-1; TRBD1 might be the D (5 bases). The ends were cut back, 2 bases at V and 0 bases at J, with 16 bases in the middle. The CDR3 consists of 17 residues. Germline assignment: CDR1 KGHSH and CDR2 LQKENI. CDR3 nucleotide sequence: TGTGCCAGCTCACCATCGGGGGGGGACGGTATGAACACTGAAGCTTTCTTT. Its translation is CASSPSGGDGMNTEAFF.

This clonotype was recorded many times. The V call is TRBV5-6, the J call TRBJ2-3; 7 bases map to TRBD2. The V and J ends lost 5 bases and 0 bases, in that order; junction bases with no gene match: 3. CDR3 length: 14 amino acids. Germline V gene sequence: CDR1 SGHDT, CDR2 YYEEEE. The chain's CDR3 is CASRGLGSTDTQYF. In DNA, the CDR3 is TGTGCCAGCAGAGGACTAGGAAGCACAGATACGCAGTATTTT.

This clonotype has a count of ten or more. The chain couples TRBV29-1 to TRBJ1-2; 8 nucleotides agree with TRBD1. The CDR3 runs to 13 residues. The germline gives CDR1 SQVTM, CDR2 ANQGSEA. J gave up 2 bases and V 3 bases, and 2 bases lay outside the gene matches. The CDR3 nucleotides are TGCAGCGTTGACCCAGGGGGCAACTATGGCTACACCTTC. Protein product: CSVDPGGNYGYTF.

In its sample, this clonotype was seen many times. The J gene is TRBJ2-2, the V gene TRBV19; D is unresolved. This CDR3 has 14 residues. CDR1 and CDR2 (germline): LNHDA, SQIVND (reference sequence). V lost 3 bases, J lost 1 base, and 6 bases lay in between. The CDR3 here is CASSISGNTGELFF. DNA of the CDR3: TGTGCCAGTAGTATCTCCGGGAACACCGGGGAGCTGTTTTTT.

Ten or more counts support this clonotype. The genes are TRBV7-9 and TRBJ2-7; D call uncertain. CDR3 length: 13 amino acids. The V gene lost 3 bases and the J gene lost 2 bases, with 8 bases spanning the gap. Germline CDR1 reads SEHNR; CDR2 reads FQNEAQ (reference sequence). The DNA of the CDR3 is TGTGCCAGCAGCTTGGATAGGCCCTACGAGCAGTACTTC. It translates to CASSLDRPYEQYF. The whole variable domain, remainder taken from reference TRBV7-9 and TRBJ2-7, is DTGVSQNPRHKITKRGQNVTFRCDPISEHNRLYWYRQTLGQGPEFLTYFQNEAQLEKSRLLSDRFSAERPKGSFSTLEIQRTEQGDSAMYLCASSLDRPYEQYFGPGTRLTVT.

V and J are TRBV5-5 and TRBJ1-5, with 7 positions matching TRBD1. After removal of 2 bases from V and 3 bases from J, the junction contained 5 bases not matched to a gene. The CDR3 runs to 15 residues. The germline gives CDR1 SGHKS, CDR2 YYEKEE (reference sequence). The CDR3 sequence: CASSFKGGDNQPQHF. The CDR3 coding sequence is TGTGCCAGCAGCTTTAAAGGGGGCGACAATCAGCCCCAGCATTTT.

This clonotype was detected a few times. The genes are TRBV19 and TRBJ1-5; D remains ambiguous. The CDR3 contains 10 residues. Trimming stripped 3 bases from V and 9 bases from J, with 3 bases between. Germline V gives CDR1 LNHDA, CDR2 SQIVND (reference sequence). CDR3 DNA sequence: TGTGCCAGTAGTATCTGGCCCCAGCATTTT. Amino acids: CASSIWPQHF. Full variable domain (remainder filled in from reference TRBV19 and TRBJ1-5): DGGITQSPKYLFRKEGQNVTLSCEQNLNHDAMYWYRQDPGQGLRLIYYSQIVNDFQKGDIAEGYSVSREKKESFPLTVTSAQKNPTAFYLCASSIWPQHFGDGTRLSIL.

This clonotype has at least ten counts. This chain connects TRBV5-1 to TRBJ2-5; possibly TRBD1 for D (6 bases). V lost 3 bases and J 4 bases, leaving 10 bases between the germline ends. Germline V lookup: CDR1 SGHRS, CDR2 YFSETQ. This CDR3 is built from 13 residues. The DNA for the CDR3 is TGCGCCAGCAGCTGGGACACGCGAGAGACCCAGTACTTC. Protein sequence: CASSWDTRETQYF.

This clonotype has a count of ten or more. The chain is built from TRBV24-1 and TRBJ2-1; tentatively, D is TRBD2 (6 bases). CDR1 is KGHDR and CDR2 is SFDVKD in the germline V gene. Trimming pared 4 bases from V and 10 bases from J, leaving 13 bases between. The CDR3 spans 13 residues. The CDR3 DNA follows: TGTGCCACCAGTGACCTCCAGCGGGTCGAGCAGTTCTTC. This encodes CATSDLQRVEQFF.

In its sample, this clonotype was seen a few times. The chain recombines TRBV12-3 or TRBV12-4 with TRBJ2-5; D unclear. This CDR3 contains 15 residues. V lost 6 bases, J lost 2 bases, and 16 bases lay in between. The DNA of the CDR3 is TGTGCCAGCAGCTCCCAGCCGGTGGTACAAGAGACCCAGTACTTC. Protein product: CASSSQPVVQETQYF.

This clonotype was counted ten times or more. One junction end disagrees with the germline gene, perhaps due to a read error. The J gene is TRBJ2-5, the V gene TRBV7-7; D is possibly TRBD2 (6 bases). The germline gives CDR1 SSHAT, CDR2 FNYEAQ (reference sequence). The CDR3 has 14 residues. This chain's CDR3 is CASSLERAGETQYF. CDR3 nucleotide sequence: TGTGCTAGCAGCTTAGAGCGGGCTGGGGAGACCCAGTACTTC.

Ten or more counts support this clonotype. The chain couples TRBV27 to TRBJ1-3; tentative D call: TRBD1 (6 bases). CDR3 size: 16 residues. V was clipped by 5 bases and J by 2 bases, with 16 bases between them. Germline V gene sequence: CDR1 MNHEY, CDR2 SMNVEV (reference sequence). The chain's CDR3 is CASSASTGLTGNTIYF. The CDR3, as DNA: TGTGCCAGCAGTGCCTCAACAGGGCTTACTGGAAACACCATATATTTT.

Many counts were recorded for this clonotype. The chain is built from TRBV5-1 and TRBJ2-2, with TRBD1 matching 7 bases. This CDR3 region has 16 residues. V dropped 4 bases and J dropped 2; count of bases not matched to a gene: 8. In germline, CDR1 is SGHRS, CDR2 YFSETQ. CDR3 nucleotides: TGCGCCAGCAGCAGCCGGACAGGCATTAACACCGGGGAGCTGTTTTTT. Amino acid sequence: CASSSRTGINTGELFF. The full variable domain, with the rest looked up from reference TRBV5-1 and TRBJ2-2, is KAGVTQTPRYLIKTRGQQVTLSCSPISGHRSVSWYQQTPGQGLQFLFEYFSETQRNKGNFPGRFSGRQFSNSRSEMNVSTLELGDSALYLCASSSRTGINTGELFFGEGSRLTVL.

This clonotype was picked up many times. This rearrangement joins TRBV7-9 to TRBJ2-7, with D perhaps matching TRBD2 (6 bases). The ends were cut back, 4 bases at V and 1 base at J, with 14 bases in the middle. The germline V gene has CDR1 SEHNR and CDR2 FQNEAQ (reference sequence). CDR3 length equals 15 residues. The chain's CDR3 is CASSYFPGTSYEQYF. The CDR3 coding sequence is TGTGCCAGCAGCTACTTCCCCGGGACTTCCTACGAGCAGTACTTC.

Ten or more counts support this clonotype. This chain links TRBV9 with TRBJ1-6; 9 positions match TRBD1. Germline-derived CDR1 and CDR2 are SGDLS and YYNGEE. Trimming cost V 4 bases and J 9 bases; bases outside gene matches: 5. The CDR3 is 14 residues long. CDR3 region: CASSSGTGFSPLHF. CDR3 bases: TGTGCCAGCAGCTCCGGGACAGGGTTTTCACCCCTCCACTTT.